The clone carrying this TCR beta chain was found once. Its antigen remains unidentified. The data belong to a study of cytotoxic CD8 clonotypes in ibrutinib-treated CLL. Turning to the study itself: Sample averages reached 255,043 productive templates and tens of thousands of productive rearrangements.

General study points: The study found clonality rose at ibrutinib response, then fell toward baseline at progression. Public clonotypes were uncommon and contracted or stayed stable on treatment. Samples from sustained-remission and progressing patients were taken at different times.

The protocol was immunoSEQ multiplex PCR, while the TCRdb copy is restricted to in-frame clones and leaves out a portion. The table has 300,000 or so clones, about 61% seen once. The CDR3 has 14 amino acids. Trimming took off 1 base at V and 2 bases at J, with 7 bases between the two ends. Per germline, CDR1 PRHDT and CDR2 FYEKMQ (reference sequence). Sequencing was performed on PBMCs, taken after 36 months of ibrutinib treatment. This sequence was found in a human donor with chronic lymphocytic leukemia. The gene calls are TRBV13 and TRBJ2-3; D not resolved. CDR3 in amino acids: CASSLVPDTDTQYF. Written as DNA, the CDR3 is TGTGCCAGCAGCTTAGTTCCCGACACAGATACGCAGTATTTT.